This entry concerns a single T cell receptor beta chain. Its antigen is as yet unknown. One junction end does not reproduce the germline sequence, and a read error may be involved. With a constant-region primer, TCR beta cDNA was made from approximately 520 ng of total RNA. Libraries covering TCR beta were generated through three nested multiplex PCR rounds (using a slightly modified ARM-PCR). Rounds one and two of PCR, each of 10 cycles, were primed with TRBV1-TRBV30 forward primers and a C-beta reverse primer. TCRdb processed the multiplex PCR reads anew with MiXCR; each CDR3 protein has one entry. The sample lists fewer than 400,000 distinct CDR3 sequences, approximately 58% occurring once. This CDR3 has 13 residues. Germline V CDR1 and CDR2: MNHNS, SASEGT. Out of unsorted whole blood came the blood RNA, and germline DNA was extracted as well. This sample was taken from a study of tumor-infiltrating lymphocytes in primary liver carcinoma.

Study-level points and caveats: Less overlap was seen in tumor-adjacent and tumor-blood pairs than in tumor region pairs. Tumors had a significantly higher top-250-clone fraction than blood (p = 0.039). In the absence of sorting, bulk samples left CD4+ and CD8+ repertoires uncompared.

The sample was peripheral blood. The chain has TRBV6-1 and TRBJ2-2; maybe TRBD1 (6 bases). The TCR was taken from a woman between 25 and 40 years old with primary liver carcinoma and hepatitis B virus infection. CDR3 DNA: TGTGTCAGCGTTACAGGGTGGGCCGGGAAGCTGTTTTTT. Translating gives CVSVTGWAGKLFF.